Listed below are T cell receptor beta chains from one sample, sequenced in a study of blood T cell repertoires in COVID-19. Assay used: immunoSEQ multiplex PCR; TCRdb lists only in-frame clones, some missing. This sample yields fewer than 100,000 clones, of which around 87% are seen a single time; under 8% belongs to the top ten. Sequencing input: peripheral blood. These receptors were collected from a human donor with acute or convalescent COVID-19. The donor label of this sample is uncertain. CDR3s include the opening cysteine and the closing phenylalanine or tryptophan. Fields, in order: CDR3 DNA, CDR3 protein, J gene, D gene, clone size, V gene. The D gene is left open where the match is weak. Size values are once, few and many counts, or a class for expanded clones, and some rows have none.

DNA: TGTGCCAGCAGCTTAGGATGGGTAGGGGGCTACGAGCAGTACTTC
CDR3: CASSLGWVGGYEQYF
J: TRBJ2-7
D: .
size: .
V: TRBV7-6

DNA: TGTGCCTGGAGGGGGGGGTTCTTCTATGGCTACACCTTC
CDR3: CAWRGGFFYGYTF
J: TRBJ1-2
D: .
size: .
V: TRBV30

DNA: TGTGCCAGCTCAGTCGACGGGTTGACGGGCTACACCTTC
CDR3: CASSVDGLTGYTF
J: TRBJ1-2
D: .
size: .
V: TRBV18

DNA: TGTGCCAGCTCACCGGCTGCCGCATGGACAGGGGCTGAAGCTTTCTTT
CDR3: CASSPAAAWTGAEAFF
J: TRBJ1-1
D: TRBD1
size: .
V: TRBV18

DNA: TGCGCCAGCAGCTTGGGTTCTTACAATGAGCAGTTCTTC
CDR3: CASSLGSYNEQFF
J: TRBJ2-1
D: .
size: .
V: TRBV5-1

DNA: TGCGCCAGCAGCTTGGGGCCCCAGGGGGTAGATACGCAGTATTTT
CDR3: CASSLGPQGVDTQYF
J: TRBJ2-3
D: TRBD1
size: .
V: TRBV5-1

DNA: TGTGCCAGCAGCCTAGGACAACTAACTAACTATGGCTACACCTTC
CDR3: CASSLGQLTNYGYTF
J: TRBJ1-2
D: .
size: .
V: TRBV5-4

DNA: TGTGCCAGCAGACTAAATAGCGGGGGGTTCAACAATGAGCAGTTCTTC
CDR3: CASRLNSGGFNNEQFF
J: TRBJ2-1
D: TRBD2
size: .
V: TRBV27

DNA: TGTGCCAGCAAGAGCCGCGGGGGGCCCACAGATACGCAGTATTTT
CDR3: CASKSRGGPTDTQYF
J: TRBJ2-3
D: TRBD2
size: .
V: TRBV2

DNA: TGTGCCAGCAGCTTGGCGGGAGGAAACACCATATATTTT
CDR3: CASSLAGGNTIYF
J: TRBJ1-3
D: .
size: .
V: TRBV7-3

DNA: TGTGCCAGCAGTGATAGACTAGCGGGGGGGCGTCGGTACAATGAGCAGTTCTTC
CDR3: CASSDRLAGGRRYNEQFF
J: TRBJ2-1
D: TRBD2
size: once
V: TRBV25-1

DNA: TGTGCCAGCAGCCCGCGGACTGGCTGGAATTCACCCCTCCACTTT
CDR3: CASSPRTGWNSPLHF
J: TRBJ1-6
D: .
size: .
V: TRBV7-2

DNA: TGTGCCAGCAGCCGGTACGGGACAGGGGTTGAAAAACTGTTTTTT
CDR3: CASSRYGTGVEKLFF
J: TRBJ1-4
D: TRBD1
size: .
V: TRBV27

DNA: TGTGCCAGCAGCTTAGGTACAGGATTCTCTGGGGCCAACGTCCTGACTTTC
CDR3: CASSLGTGFSGANVLTF
J: TRBJ2-6
D: .
size: .
V: TRBV7-9

DNA: TGTGCCAGCAGCCAAGAGACTATTCGGGAGAACACTGAAGCTTTCTTT
CDR3: CASSQETIRENTEAFF
J: TRBJ1-1
D: .
size: .
V: TRBV3-1/TRBV3-2

DNA: TGTGCCAGCAGTAACCCGCCAGGGGGAACCTACGAGCAGTACTTC
CDR3: CASSNPPGGTYEQYF
J: TRBJ2-7
D: TRBD1
size: once
V: TRBV6-2/TRBV6-3

DNA: TGTGCCAGCAGGGAACCCTTGACAGTTAAGTTCACTGAAGCTTTCTTT
CDR3: CASREPLTVKFTEAFF
J: TRBJ1-1
D: .
size: .
V: TRBV21-1

DNA: TGTGCCAGCAGATCCCCGGGACAGAACATTCAGTACTTC
CDR3: CASRSPGQNIQYF
J: TRBJ2-4
D: TRBD1
size: .
V: TRBV6-5

DNA: TGTGCCAGCAGTCCGGGACAGGGTTATGAAAAACTGTTTTTT
CDR3: CASSPGQGYEKLFF
J: TRBJ1-4
D: TRBD1
size: .
V: TRBV6-5

DNA: TGTGCCAGCAGCCCCTCTTCCGGGGGACAAGAGACCCAGTACTTC
CDR3: CASSPSSGGQETQYF
J: TRBJ2-5
D: .
size: .
V: TRBV7-3

DNA: TGCGCCAGCAAGGGCGGGGGAACAGGGCTCTATGGCTACACCTTC
CDR3: CASKGGGTGLYGYTF
J: TRBJ1-2
D: .
size: .
V: TRBV5-1

DNA: TGTGCCAGCAGCCCCTGGAGAGGGGGCTCCTACGAGCAGTACTTC
CDR3: CASSPWRGGSYEQYF
J: TRBJ2-7
D: .
size: .
V: TRBV7-9

DNA: TGTGCCTGGAGTACACACAGGAACACTGAAGCTTTCTTT
CDR3: CAWSTHRNTEAFF
J: TRBJ1-1
D: .
size: few
V: TRBV30

DNA: TGTGCCTGGAGTGTACGGGACAGGGTGGACGGGGAGCTGTTTTTT
CDR3: CAWSVRDRVDGELFF
J: TRBJ2-2
D: TRBD1
size: .
V: TRBV30

DNA: TGTGCCAGCAATCTGAATGGGGGGGCCTCGGAGACCCAGTACTTC
CDR3: CASNLNGGASETQYF
J: TRBJ2-5
D: .
size: .
V: TRBV2

DNA: TGTGCCAGTAGTATCCAGGGAGGGCCCCAGCATTTT
CDR3: CASSIQGGPQHF
J: TRBJ1-5
D: .
size: .
V: TRBV19

DNA: TGTGCCAGCAGTTTTGGACAGCGAATCAACTATGGCTACACCTTC
CDR3: CASSFGQRINYGYTF
J: TRBJ1-2
D: .
size: .
V: TRBV6-5

DNA: TGTGCCAGCACCACGGGACAGGGCACTTATAATGAGCGAAAACTGTTTTTT
CDR3: CASTTGQGTYNERKLFF
J: TRBJ1-4
D: TRBD1
size: .
V: TRBV5-4

DNA: TGCGCCAGCAGCTTGCCCGGGACTAGCGGGCCCTACAATGAGCAGTTCTTC
CDR3: CASSLPGTSGPYNEQFF
J: TRBJ2-1
D: TRBD2
size: .
V: TRBV5-1